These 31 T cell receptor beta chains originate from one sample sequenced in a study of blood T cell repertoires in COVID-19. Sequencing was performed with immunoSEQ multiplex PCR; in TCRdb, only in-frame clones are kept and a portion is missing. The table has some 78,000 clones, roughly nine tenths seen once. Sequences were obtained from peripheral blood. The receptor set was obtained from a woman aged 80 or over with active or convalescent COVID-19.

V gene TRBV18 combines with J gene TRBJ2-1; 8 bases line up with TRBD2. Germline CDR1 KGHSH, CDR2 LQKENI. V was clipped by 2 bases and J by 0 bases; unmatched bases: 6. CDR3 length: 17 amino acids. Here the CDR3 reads CASSPYSGSDSYNEQFF. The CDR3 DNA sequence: TGTGCCAGCTCACCATACAGCGGGAGTGACTCCTACAATGAGCAGTTCTTC.

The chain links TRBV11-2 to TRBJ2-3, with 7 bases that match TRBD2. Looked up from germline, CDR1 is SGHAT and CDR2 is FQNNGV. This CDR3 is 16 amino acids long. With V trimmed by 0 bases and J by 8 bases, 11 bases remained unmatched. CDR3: CASSLEASGFLVTQYF. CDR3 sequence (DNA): TGTGCCAGCAGCTTAGAGGCTAGCGGTTTTTTGGTTACGCAGTATTTT.

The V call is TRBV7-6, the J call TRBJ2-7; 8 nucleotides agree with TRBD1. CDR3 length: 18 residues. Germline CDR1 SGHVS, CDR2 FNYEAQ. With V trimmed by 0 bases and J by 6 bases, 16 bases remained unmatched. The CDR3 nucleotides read TGTGCCAGCAGCTTAGCGGACAGGGCAAGAGGGAGGTCGAGCGAGCAGTACTTC. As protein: CASSLADRARGRSSEQYF.

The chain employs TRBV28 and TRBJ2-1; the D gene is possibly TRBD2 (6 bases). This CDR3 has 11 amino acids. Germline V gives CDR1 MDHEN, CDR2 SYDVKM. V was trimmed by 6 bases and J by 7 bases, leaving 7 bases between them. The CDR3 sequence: CASSRGNEQFF. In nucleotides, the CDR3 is TGTGCCAGCAGCCGGGGGAATGAGCAGTTCTTC.

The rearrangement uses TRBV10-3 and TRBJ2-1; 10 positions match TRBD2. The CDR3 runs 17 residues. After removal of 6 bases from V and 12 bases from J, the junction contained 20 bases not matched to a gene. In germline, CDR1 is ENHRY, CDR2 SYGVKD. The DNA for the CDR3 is TGTGCCATCAGCATGACTACAGTAGCGGGAGGCCCTCCAGGGCAGTTCTTC. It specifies CAISMTTVAGGPPGQFF.

The CDR3 bases are TGCGCCAGCAGCCCGTGGGCTGAGGGCACCGGGGAGCTGTTTTTT. It yields the protein CASSPWAEGTGELFF. The gene calls are TRBV5-1 and TRBJ2-2; a possible D gene is TRBD2 (5 bases). V was cut by 4 bases and J by 4 bases, with 14 bases left in between. Germline lookup yields CDR1 SGHRS and CDR2 YFSETQ. CDR3 size: 15 residues.

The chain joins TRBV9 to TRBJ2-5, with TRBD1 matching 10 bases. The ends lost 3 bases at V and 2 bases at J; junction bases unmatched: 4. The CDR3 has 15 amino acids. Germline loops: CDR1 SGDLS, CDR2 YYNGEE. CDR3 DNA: TGTGCCAGCAGCGGAGGGGGACAGGGGCAAGAGACCCAGTACTTC. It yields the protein CASSGGGQGQETQYF.

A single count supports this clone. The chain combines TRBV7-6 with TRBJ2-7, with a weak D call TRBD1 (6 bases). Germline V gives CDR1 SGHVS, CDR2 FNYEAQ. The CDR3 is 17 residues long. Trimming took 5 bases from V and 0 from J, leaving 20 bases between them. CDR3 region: CASSPRYRAALSYEQYF. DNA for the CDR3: TGTGCCAGCAGCCCCAGATACAGGGCGGCCCTCTCCTACGAGCAGTACTTC. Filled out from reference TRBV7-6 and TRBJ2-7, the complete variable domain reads GAGVSQSPRYKVTKRGQDVALRCDPISGHVSLYWYRQALGQGPEFLTYFNYEAQQDKSGLPNDRFSAERPEGSISTLTIQRTEQRDSAMYRCASSPRYRAALSYEQYFGPGTRLTVT.

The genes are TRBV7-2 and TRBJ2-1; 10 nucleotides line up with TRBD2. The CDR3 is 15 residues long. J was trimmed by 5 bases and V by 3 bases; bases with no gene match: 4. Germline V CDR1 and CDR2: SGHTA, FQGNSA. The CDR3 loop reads CASSFLAGAHNEQFF. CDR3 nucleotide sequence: TGTGCCAGCAGCTTCCTAGCGGGAGCCCACAATGAGCAGTTCTTC.

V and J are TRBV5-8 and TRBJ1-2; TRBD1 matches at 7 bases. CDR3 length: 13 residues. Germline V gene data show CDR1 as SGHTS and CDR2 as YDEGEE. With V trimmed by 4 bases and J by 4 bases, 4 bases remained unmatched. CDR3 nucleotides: TGTGCCAGCAGCCAGGACAGGATCTATGGCTACACCTTC. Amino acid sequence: CASSQDRIYGYTF. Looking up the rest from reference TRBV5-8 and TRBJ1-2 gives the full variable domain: EAGVTQSPTHLIKTRGQQATLRCSPISGHTSVYWYQQALGLGLQFLLWYDEGEERNRGNFPPRFSGRQFPNYSSELNVNALELEDSALYLCASSQDRIYGYTFGSGTRLTVV.

CDR3 residues: CASSADRNSPLHF. CDR3 bases: TGTGCCAGCTCAGCGGACAGGAATTCACCCCTCCACTTT. V gene TRBV18 combines with J gene TRBJ1-6; 7 nucleotides agree with TRBD1. The CDR3 is made up of 13 amino acids. CDR1 and CDR2 (germline): KGHSH, LQKENI. The V and J ends lost 5 bases and 7 bases, in that order; junction bases with no gene match: 2. Using reference TRBV18 and TRBJ1-6 for the parts outside the CDR3, the full variable domain is NAGVMQNPRHLVRRRGQEARLRCSPMKGHSHVYWYRQLPEEGLKFMVYLQKENIIDESGMPKERFSAEFPKEGPSILRIQQVVRGDSAAYFCASSADRNSPLHFGNGTRLTVT.

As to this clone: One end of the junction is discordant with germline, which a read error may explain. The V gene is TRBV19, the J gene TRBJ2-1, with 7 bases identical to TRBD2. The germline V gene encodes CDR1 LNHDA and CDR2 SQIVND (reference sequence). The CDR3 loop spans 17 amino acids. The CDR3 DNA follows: TGTCCCAGTAGTACCGGGGCGGGGAGGCCAGGGAGGGGTGAGCAGTTCTTC. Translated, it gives CPSSTGAGRPGRGEQFF. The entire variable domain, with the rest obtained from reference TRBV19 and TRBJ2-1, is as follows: DGGITQSPKYLFRKEGQNVTLSCEQNLNHDAMYWYRQDPGQGLRLIYYSQIVNDFQKGDIAEGYSVSREKKESFPLTVTSAQKNPTAFYLCPSSTGAGRPGRGEQFFGPGTRLTVL.

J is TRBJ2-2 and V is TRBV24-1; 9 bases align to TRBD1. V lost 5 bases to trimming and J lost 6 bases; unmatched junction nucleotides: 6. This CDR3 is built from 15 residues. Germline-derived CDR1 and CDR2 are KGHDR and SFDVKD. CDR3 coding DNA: TGTGCCACCAGTGTTCAACAGGGGGCGGCCGGGGAGCTGTTTTTT. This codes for CATSVQQGAAGELFF.

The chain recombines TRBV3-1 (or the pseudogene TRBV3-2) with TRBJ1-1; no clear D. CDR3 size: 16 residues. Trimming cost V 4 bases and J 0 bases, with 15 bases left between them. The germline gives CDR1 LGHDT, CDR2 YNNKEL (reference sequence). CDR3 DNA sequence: TGTGCCAGCAGCCGTCGTGGAGGCTACATGAACACTGAAGCTTTCTTT. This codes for CASSRRGGYMNTEAFF.

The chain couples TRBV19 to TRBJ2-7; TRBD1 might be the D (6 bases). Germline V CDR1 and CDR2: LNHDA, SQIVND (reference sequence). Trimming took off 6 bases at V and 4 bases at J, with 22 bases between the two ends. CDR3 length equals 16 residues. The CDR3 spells CASRMGSGTSIYEQYF. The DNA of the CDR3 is TGTGCCAGTAGGATGGGTTCCGGGACATCGATTTACGAGCAGTACTTC.

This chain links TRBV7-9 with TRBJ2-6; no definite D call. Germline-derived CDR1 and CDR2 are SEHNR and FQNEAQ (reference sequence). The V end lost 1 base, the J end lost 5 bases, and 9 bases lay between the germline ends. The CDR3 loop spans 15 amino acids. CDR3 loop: CASSLDLGRANVLTF. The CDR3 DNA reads TGTGCCAGCAGCTTAGACTTGGGCAGGGCCAACGTCCTGACTTTC.

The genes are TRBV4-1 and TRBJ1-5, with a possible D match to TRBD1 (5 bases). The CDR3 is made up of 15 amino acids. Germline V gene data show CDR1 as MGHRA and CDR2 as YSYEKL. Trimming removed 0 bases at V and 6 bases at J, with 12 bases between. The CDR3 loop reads CASSQDRQGTQPQHF. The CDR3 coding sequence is TGCGCCAGCAGCCAAGATCGGCAGGGTACTCAGCCCCAGCATTTT.

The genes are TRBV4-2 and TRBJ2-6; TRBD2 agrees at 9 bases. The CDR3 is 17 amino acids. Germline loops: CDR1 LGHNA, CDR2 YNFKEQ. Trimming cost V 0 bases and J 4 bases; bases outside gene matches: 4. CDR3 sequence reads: CASSQEASGAGANVLTF. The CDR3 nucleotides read TGTGCCAGCAGCCAAGAGGCTAGCGGGGCAGGGGCCAACGTCCTGACTTTC.

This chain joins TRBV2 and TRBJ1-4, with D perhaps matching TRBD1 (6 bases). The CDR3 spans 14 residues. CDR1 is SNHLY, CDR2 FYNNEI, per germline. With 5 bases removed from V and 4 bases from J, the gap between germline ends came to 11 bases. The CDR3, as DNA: TGTGCCAGCAGTACAGACAGGTATAATGAAAAACTGTTTTTT. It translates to CASSTDRYNEKLFF.

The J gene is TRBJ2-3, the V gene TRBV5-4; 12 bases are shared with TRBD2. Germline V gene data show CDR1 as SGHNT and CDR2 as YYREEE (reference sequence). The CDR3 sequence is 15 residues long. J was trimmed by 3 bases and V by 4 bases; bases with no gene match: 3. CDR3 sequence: CASSKTSGGTDTQYF. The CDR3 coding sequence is TGTGCCAGCAGCAAAACTAGCGGGGGGACAGATACGCAGTATTTT. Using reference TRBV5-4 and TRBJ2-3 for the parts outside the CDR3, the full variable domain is ETGVTQSPTHLIKTRGQQVTLRCSSQSGHNTVSWYQQALGQGPQFIFQYYREEENGRGNFPPRFSGLQFPNYSSELNVNALELDDSALYLCASSKTSGGTDTQYFGPGTRLTVL.

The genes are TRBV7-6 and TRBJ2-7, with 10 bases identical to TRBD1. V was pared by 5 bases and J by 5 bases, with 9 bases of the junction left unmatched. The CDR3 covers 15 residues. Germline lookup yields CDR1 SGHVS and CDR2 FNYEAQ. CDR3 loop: CASSPRTGGSDEQYF. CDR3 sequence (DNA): TGTGCCAGCAGCCCCCGGACAGGGGGGTCCGACGAGCAGTACTTC.

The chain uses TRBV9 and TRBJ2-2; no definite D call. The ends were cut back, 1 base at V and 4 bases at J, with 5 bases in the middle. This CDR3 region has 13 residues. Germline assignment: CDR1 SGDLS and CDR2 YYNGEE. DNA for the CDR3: TGTGCCAGCAGCGTAATGGCCACCGGGGAGCTGTTTTTT. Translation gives CASSVMATGELFF.

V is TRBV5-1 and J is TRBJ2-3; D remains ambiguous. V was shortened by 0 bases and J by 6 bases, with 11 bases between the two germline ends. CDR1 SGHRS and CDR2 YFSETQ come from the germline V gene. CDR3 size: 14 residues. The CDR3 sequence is CASSLVELWDTQYF. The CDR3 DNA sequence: TGCGCCAGCAGCTTGGTGGAGCTCTGGGATACGCAGTATTTT.

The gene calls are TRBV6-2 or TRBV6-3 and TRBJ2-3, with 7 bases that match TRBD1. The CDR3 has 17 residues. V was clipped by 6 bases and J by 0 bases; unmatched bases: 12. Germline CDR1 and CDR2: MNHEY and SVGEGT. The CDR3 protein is CASSASYGQASTDTQYF. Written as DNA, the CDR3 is TGTGCCAGCAGCGCGTCATACGGACAGGCCAGCACAGATACGCAGTATTTT.

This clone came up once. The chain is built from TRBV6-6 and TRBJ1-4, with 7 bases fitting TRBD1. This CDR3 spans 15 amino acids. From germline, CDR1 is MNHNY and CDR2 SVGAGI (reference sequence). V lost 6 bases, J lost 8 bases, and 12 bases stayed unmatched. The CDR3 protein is CASSPRQGSREKLFF. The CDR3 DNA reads TGTGCCAGCAGCCCCAGACAGGGTTCTCGCGAAAAACTGTTTTTT.

CDR3: CAISDSRDRVGEAFF. The CDR3 DNA is TGTGCCATCAGTGATTCCCGGGACAGGGTTGGTGAAGCTTTCTTT. The rearrangement uses TRBV10-3 and TRBJ1-1; 9 bases line up with TRBD1. CDR3 size: 15 residues. Germline CDR1 is ENHRY and CDR2 is SYGVKD. V lost 3 bases, J lost 7 bases, and 9 bases stayed unmatched.

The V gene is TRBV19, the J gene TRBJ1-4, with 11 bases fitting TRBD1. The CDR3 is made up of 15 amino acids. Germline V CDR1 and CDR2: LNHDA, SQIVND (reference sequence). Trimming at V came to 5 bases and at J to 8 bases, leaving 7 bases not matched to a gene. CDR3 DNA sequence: TGTGCCAGTAGTCCTCGGACAGGGGGCTTGGAAAAACTGTTTTTT. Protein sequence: CASSPRTGGLEKLFF.

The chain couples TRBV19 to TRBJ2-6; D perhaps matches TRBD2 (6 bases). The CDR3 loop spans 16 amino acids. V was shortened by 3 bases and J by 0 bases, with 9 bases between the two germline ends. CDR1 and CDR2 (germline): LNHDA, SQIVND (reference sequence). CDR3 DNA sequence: TGTGCCAGTAGTATTGCGGGGAACTCTGGGGCCAACGTCCTGACTTTC. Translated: CASSIAGNSGANVLTF.

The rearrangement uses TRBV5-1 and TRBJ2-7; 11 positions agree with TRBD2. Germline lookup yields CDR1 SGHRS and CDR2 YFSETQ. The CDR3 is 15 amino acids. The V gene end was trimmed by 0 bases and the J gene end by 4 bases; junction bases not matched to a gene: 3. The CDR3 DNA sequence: TGCGCCAGCAGCTTGGCGGCTAGCGGGAGGTACGAGCAGTACTTC. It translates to CASSLAASGRYEQYF.

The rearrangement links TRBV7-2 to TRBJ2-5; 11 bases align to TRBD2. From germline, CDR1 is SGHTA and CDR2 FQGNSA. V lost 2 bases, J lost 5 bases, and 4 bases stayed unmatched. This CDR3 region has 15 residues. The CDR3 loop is CASSLWLAGGETQYF. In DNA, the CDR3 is TGTGCCAGCAGCTTATGGTTAGCGGGGGGGGAGACCCAGTACTTC.

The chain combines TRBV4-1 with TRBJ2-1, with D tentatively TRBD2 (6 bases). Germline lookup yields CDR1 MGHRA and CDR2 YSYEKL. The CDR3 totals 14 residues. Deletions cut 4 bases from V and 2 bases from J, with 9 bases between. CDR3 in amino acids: CASSLSGAYNEQFF. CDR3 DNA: TGCGCCAGCAGCCTTAGCGGAGCCTACAATGAGCAGTTCTTC.